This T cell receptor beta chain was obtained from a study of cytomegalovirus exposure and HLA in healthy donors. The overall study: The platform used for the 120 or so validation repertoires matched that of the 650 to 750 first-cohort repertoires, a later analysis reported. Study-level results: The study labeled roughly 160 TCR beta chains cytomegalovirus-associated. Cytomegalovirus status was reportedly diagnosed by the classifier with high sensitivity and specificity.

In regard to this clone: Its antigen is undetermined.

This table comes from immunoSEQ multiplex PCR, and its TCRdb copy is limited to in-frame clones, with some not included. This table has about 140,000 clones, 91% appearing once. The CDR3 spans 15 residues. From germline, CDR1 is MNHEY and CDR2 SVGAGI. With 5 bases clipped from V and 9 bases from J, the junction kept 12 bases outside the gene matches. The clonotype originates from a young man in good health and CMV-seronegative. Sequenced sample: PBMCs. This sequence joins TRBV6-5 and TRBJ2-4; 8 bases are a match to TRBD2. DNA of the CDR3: TGTGCCAGCAGTCCATCCGGGACTAGGGGGAGCATTCAGTACTTC. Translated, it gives CASSPSGTRGSIQYF.